This record looks at one TCR beta chain sequence and its context. The source of the sample is a study of blood T cell repertoires in COVID-19. Study in general: Sample material is recorded as cDNA or gDNA derived from T cells, B-cell-depleted T cells, or PBMCs.

The study drew participants aged roughly 18 to 95 years from around 24 US areas. Someone with COVID-19 had been met by exposed participants within 2 weeks before study entry. V lost 4 bases, J lost 0 bases, and 7 bases lay in between. Germline V lookup: CDR1 DFQATT, CDR2 SNEGSKA (reference sequence). The CDR3 is made up of 13 amino acids. Method: immunoSEQ multiplex PCR; TCRdb's copy keeps in-frame clones and lacks some. The sample lists approximately 250,000 clones, about 90% seen once, with around 3.1% in the top ten. This TCR was recovered from a woman aged 35 to 49 who had been exposed to COVID-19. This chain joins TRBV20-1 and TRBJ2-4; no definite D call. Sample: PBMCs or T cells enriched from blood (not recorded which). The CDR3 is CSAIDLAKNIQYF. The CDR3 DNA reads TGCAGTGCTATTGACCTAGCCAAAAACATTCAGTACTTC.